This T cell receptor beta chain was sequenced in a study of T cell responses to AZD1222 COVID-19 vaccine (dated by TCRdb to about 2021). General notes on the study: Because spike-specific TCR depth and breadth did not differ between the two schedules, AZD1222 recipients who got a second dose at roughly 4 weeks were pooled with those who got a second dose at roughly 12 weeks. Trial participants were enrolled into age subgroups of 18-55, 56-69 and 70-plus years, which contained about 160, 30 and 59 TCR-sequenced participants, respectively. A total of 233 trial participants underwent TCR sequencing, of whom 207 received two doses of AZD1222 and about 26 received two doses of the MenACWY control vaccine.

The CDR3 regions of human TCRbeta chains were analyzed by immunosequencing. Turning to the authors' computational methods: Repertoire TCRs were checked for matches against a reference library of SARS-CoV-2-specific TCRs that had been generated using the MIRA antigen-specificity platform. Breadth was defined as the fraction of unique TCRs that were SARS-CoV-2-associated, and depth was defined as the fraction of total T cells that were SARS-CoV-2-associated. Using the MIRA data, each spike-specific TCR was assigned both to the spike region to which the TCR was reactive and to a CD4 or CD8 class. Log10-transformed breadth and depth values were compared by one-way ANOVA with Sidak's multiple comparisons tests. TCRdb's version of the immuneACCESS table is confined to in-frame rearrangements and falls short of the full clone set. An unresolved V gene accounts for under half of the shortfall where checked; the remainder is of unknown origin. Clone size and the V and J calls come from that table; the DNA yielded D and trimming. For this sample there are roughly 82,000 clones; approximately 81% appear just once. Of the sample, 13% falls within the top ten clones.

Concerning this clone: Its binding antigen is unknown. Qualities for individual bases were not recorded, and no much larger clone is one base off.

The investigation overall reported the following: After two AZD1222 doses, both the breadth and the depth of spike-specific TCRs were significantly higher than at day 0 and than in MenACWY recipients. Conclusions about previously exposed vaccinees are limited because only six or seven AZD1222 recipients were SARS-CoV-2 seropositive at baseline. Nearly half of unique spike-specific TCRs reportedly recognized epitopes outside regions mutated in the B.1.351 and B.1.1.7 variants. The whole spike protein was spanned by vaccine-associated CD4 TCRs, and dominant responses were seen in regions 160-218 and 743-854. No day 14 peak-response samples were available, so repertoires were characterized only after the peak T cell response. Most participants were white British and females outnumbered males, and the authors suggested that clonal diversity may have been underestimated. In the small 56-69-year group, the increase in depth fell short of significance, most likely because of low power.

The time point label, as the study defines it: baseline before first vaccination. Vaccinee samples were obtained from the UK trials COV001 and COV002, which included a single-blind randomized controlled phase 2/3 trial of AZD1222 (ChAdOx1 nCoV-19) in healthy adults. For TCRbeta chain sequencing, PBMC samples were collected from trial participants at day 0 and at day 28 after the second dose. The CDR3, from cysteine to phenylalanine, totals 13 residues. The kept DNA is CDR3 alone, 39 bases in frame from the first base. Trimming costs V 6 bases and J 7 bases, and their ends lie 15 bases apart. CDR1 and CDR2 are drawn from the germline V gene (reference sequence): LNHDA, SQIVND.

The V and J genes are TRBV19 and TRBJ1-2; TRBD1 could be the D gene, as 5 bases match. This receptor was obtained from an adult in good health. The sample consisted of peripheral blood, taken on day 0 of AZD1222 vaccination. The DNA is TGTGCCAGTAGCAATCGGGACTTAGGTGGCTACACCTTC. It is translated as CASSNRDLGGYTF.